This TCR beta chain came from a study of glioma-infiltrating T cells after dendritic cell vaccination. Across the study: Glioblastoma patients came from Phase I and II dendritic cell vaccination trials. Dendritic cell vaccine was injected intradermally three times, biweekly. General study points: Higher pretreatment TIL content predicted longer progression-free time and survival.

Time point defined: after dendritic cell vaccination, including at tumor progression/relapse. Comments on this clone: No antigen is known for it.

CDR1 is SGHDN, CDR2 FVKESK, per germline. This CDR3 region has 16 residues. V lost 4 bases and J 5 bases, leaving 21 bases between the germline ends. The immunoSEQ assay amplified TCRB CDR3 from up to roughly 2 ug DNA. Generated by immunoSEQ multiplex PCR, the TCRdb table keeps only in-frame clones and is missing some. Of roughly 50,000 clones detected, approximately 90% appear once; the ten largest clones hold 5% to 6.5%. V usage is TRBV14 and J usage is TRBJ2-7, with D possibly being TRBD1 (5 bases). This sequence originates from a human donor with glioblastoma. The sequencing here drew on blood, taken after dendritic cell vaccination. This CDR3 is CASSPMVGRAGHEQYF. CDR3 nucleotides: TGTGCCAGCAGCCCAATGGTGGGCAGGGCTGGCCACGAGCAGTACTTC.